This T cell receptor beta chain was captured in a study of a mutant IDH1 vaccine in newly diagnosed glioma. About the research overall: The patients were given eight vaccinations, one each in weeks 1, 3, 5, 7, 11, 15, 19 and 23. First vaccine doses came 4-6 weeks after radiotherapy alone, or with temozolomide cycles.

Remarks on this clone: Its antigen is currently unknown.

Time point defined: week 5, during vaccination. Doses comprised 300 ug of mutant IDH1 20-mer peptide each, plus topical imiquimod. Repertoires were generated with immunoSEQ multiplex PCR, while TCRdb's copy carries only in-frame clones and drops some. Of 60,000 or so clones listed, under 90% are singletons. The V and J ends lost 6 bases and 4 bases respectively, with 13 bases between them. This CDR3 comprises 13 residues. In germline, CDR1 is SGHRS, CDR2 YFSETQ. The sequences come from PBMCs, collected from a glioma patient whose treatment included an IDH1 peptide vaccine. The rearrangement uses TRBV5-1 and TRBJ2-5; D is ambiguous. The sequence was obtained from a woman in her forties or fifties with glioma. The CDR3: CASTIWGPETQYF. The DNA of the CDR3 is TGCGCCAGCACGATCTGGGGTCCAGAGACCCAGTACTTC.